The subject of this entry is one T cell receptor beta chain. Its cognate antigen is unknown. Multiplex touch-down PCR amplified TRB using TRB-A and TRB-B pools in one tube. From its re-call of the multiplex PCR reads, TCRdb lists each CDR3 protein once, without DNA. The data include approximately 11,000 distinct CDR3 sequences; the top ten clones carry roughly a third. These data are taken from a study of T cell clusters in autoimmune cytopenias. Findings and limits, study-wide: TRB repertoire shifts in secondary cytopenia and chronic lymphocytic leukemia mostly reflected lymphoma, not autoimmunity.

The germline CDR1 and CDR2 sequences are SQVTM and ANQGSEA. The CDR3 runs to 18 residues. TRB was amplified from roughly 270 ng of peripheral blood genomic DNA per sample. The data were also submitted as part of a second study, on T cell repertoires in aging, cancer and after chemotherapy. As that study records: Clear clonal overlap appeared across healthy donor samples taken over several months to years.

The V and J genes are TRBV29-1 and TRBJ2-3; TCRdb outputs TRBD2, but without DNA this stays unchecked. The source of this sequence is a human donor in good health. The sequencing sample was made of peripheral blood. The CDR3 region is CSVEGLAGGSVSTDTQYF.